This TCR beta chain was captured in a study of blood T cell repertoires in COVID-19 (dated by TCRdb to 2018 to 2021). About the full investigation: Samples covering the acute and convalescent phases of COVID-19 were provided by collaborators in the United States, Italy and Spain. The samples were drawn from two sources: the first 160 participants of the ongoing ImmuneRACE study, and 1,000 to 1,500 subjects contributed by 6 global collaborators. The material from the prospective study consisted of cDNA or gDNA derived from T cells, B-cell-depleted T cells, or PBMCs. The repertoires were released in a freely available public database meant as a resource for research on the immune response to SARS-CoV-2. Nearly every sample came with metadata listing a de-identified subject ID, COVID-19 status, age in years and sex. The dataset comprised deeply sampled blood TCRbeta repertoires from subjects exposed to, actively infected with, or recovered from COVID-19. Where available, HLA class I and class II types were obtained from metadata supplied by the sample provider rather than from assay-based typing.

The immunoSEQ Assay, a bias-controlled multiplex PCR, was used to amplify TCRbeta CDR3 regions from genomic DNA. For the original study's pipeline: Nucleated cell counts per sample were estimated from amplification of reference gene primers within the assay. To quantify the absolute abundance of each unique TCRbeta CDR3 rearrangement, sequence reads were collapsed and filtered. For each sample, productive Simpson clonality was calculated by taking the square root of Simpson's diversity index across productive rearrangements. TCRdb holds this immuneACCESS table with in-frame rearrangements only. Some clones are missing; in checked studies, unresolved V genes explain under half, and the rest has no known cause. V and J calls and clone size come straight from that table; D and trimming were deduced from the DNA. The sample data list roughly 180,000 clones, and about four fifths of these were observed just once. The ten most abundant clones make up around 8.1% of the sample.

One collaborating source in Seattle enrolled patients while the patients were actively infected and followed the patients over time throughout the course of disease. The collaborating institutions used their own protocols to collect whole blood in K2EDTA tubes. For TCRbeta analysis, collaborator samples were shipped as frozen whole blood, as isolated PBMCs, or as DNA extracted from either sample type. In the case of this clone: Its antigen is still unknown. Qualities for individual bases were not recorded, and no much larger clone is one base off.

Summary of the overall study and its limitations: The amount of clinical and demographic metadata varied by source and participant and was provided uncurated.

The sample comprised peripheral blood. The sequence was obtained from a woman in her fifties or sixties with COVID-19, enrolled during active disease.

CDR3 loop: CASSQDRPSAGVSGELFF. The sequence in DNA is TGTGCCAGCAGCCAAGATAGACCGAGCGCGGGAGTTTCCGGGGAGCTGTTTTTT. The chain is made from TRBV14 and TRBJ2-2, and 7 junctional nucleotides match TRBD2. At the junction V is shortened by 0 bases and J by 6 bases; bases outside the gene matches: 13. The germline V gene supplies CDR1 SGHDN and CDR2 FVKESK. From the cysteine through the phenylalanine, the CDR3 covers 18 amino acids. Only CDR3 DNA is held: 54 bases, read in frame from base 1.